This entry lists 8 T cell receptor beta chains sequenced from one sample in a study of blood T cell repertoires in COVID-19. Only in-frame clones appear in the TCRdb table, and some are missing; sequencing was by immunoSEQ multiplex PCR. This table has approximately 80,000 clones, 88% appearing once. The sequenced sample was peripheral blood. The source is a human donor in a cohort sampled during active COVID-19.

The rearrangement joins TRBV5-1 to TRBJ2-5, with TRBD1 matching 7 bases. Looked up from germline, CDR1 is SGHRS and CDR2 is YFSETQ. The CDR3 loop spans 14 amino acids. With V trimmed by 4 bases and J by 4 bases, 7 bases remained unmatched. CDR3 DNA sequence: TGCGCCAGCAGCAGACAGGGCTGGTCAGAGACCCAGTACTTC. Translating it yields CASSRQGWSETQYF.

This clone was counted once. This chain uses TRBV7-2 with TRBJ1-2; TRBD1 matches 12 bases. CDR3 size: 17 residues. Losses at the gene ends were 1 base for V and 0 bases for J; bases not matched to a gene: 3. Per germline, CDR1 SGHTA and CDR2 FQGNSA. Written as DNA, the CDR3 is TGTGCCAGCAGCTTAGAGGGACAGGGGGCCCCTAACTATGGCTACACCTTC. Translated: CASSLEGQGAPNYGYTF. Full variable domain (missing parts from reference TRBV7-2 and TRBJ1-2): GAGVSQSPSNKVTEKGKDVELRCDPISGHTALYWYRQSLGQGLEFLIYFQGNSAPDKSGLPSDRFSAERTGGSVSTLTIQRTQQEDSAVYLCASSLEGQGAPNYGYTFGSGTRLTVV.

The genes are TRBV10-3 and TRBJ1-1; TRBD1 is a possible D gene (5 bases). Germline V gene lookup returns CDR1 ENHRY and CDR2 SYGVKD. The V end lost 6 bases, the J end lost 4 bases, and 15 bases lay between the germline ends. CDR3 length equals 14 residues. CDR3 loop: CAISPAGRPTEAFF. CDR3 coding DNA: TGTGCCATCAGCCCAGCGGGACGTCCCACTGAAGCTTTCTTT.

The chain recombines TRBV3-1 (or the pseudogene TRBV3-2) with TRBJ1-2; D not certain. V lost 0 bases to trimming and J lost 2 bases, with 10 bases between them. Germline V gene lookup returns CDR1 LGHDT and CDR2 YNNKEL (reference sequence). The CDR3 has 15 residues. The CDR3 loop reads CASSQEGRGNYGYTF. CDR3 sequence (DNA): TGTGCCAGCAGCCAAGAAGGCCGCGGAAACTATGGCTACACCTTC.

This CDR3 is CASSDETTAGGDDTQYF. The CDR3 nucleotides read TGTGCCAGCAGTGACGAAACTACAGCGGGAGGGGACGATACGCAGTATTTT. The chain employs TRBV6-1 and TRBJ2-3; 10 bases align to TRBD2. The CDR3 contains 17 residues. The germline V gene encodes CDR1 MNHNS and CDR2 SASEGT. V shed 3 bases, J shed 6 bases, and the junction held 12 bases outside the gene matches.

The chain has TRBV12-2 and TRBJ2-3; the D call in the table, TRBD2, was not verified against the DNA. TRBV12-2 is a recognized pseudogene. This CDR3 has 15 residues. CDR3 protein: CASRLPSGITDTQYF. The CDR3 DNA follows: TGTGCAAGTCGCTTACCCAGCGGAATCACAGATACGCAGTATTTT.

This chain uses TRBV6-2 or TRBV6-3 with TRBJ1-2; 8 nucleotides agree with TRBD1. Looked up from germline, CDR1 is MNHEY and CDR2 is SVGEGT. This CDR3 contains 17 residues. Trimming removed 2 bases from V and 4 bases from J; junction bases left unmatched: 12. The CDR3 DNA follows: TGTGCCAGCAGTTACGGTCCAGGGGGCGGTATCGTCTATGGCTACACCTTC. The encoded protein is CASSYGPGGGIVYGYTF.

The chain has TRBV19 and TRBJ1-4, with TRBD1 matching over 8 bases. This CDR3 spans 19 amino acids. CDR1 and CDR2 (germline): LNHDA, SQIVND (reference sequence). The junction had 13 bases not matched to a gene; V was cut back by 4 bases and J by 0 bases. The chain's CDR3 is CASSTPATRGLATNEKLFF. The DNA for the CDR3 is TGTGCCAGTAGTACCCCCGCCACCAGGGGGCTTGCAACTAATGAAAAACTGTTTTTT.